This T cell receptor (beta chain) was captured by sequencing in a study of blood T cell repertoires in COVID-19. Study members were between about 18 and 100 years old and lived in approximately 25 US regions. Participants' own reports of clinical history determined their cohort assignment. Original handling: Reference gene primer amplification yielded estimated nucleated cell counts. The assay was immunoSEQ multiplex PCR, and TCRdb's table has in-frame clones only and misses some. V, J and clone size reflect that table, while D and trimming were determined from the DNA. There are 180,000 or so clones in the sample; roughly 89% occur only once, and 2% to 2.5% lies in the top ten. V trimming: 0 bases; J trimming: 6 bases; junction bases outside the gene matches: 5. In germline, CDR1 is LGHDT, CDR2 YNNKEL (reference sequence). CDR3 size: 16 residues.

The clonotype originates from a woman in her thirties or forties with acute COVID-19. The chain links TRBV3-1 (or the pseudogene TRBV3-2) to TRBJ2-1; TRBD2 matches at 10 bases. The sample taken for sequencing was PBMCs or T cells enriched from blood (not recorded which). The CDR3 nucleotides read TGTGCCAGCAGCCAAGAGGTACTAGCGGGACCCAATGAGCAGTTCTTC. Encoded protein: CASSQEVLAGPNEQFF.